This TCR beta chain was profiled in a study of blood T cell repertoires in COVID-19. In the study's own analysis: Amplified reference gene primers provided the basis for estimating nucleated cell counts. The protocol was immunoSEQ multiplex PCR, while the TCRdb copy is restricted to in-frame clones and leaves out a portion. The D gene and trimming were derived from the DNA, and the V and J assignments and clone size from that table. Among roughly 210,000 clones listed, around 84% were seen once. The CDR3 sequence is 14 residues long. The germline CDR1 and CDR2 sequences are ENHRY and SYGVKD. The material sequenced was peripheral blood. The chain has TRBV10-3 and TRBJ2-2, with 8 bases fitting TRBD2. The source is a woman older than 75 with COVID-19, enrolled during active disease. The CDR3, as DNA: TGTGCGATCGGGGGGGCAAAGAACACCGGGGAGCTGTTTTTT. Amino acid sequence: CAIGGAKNTGELFF.